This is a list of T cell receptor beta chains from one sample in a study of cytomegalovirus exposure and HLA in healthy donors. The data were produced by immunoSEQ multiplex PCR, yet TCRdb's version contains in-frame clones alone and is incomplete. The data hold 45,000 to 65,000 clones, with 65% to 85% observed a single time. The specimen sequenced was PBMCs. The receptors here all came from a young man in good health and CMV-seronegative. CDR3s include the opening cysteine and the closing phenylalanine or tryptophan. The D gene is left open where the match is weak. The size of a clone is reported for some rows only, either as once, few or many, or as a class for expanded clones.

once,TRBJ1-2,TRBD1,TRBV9,TGTGCCAGCAGTCGAGGACAGGGTTATGGCTACACCTTC,CASSRGQGYGYTF
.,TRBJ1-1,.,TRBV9,TGTGCCAGCAGCGTAATTACAGGGAACACTGAAGCTTTCTTT,CASSVITGNTEAFF
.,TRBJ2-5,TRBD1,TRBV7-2,TGTGCCAGCAGCTCGTACCGAGGGACAGTACAAGAGACCCAGTACTTC,CASSSYRGTVQETQYF
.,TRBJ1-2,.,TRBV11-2,TGTGCCAGCACCATTACCGCGAACCGCGGAGATGGCTACACCTTC,CASTITANRGDGYTF
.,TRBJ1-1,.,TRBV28,TGTGCCAGCCTGGGGACTCCGAACACTGAAGCTTTCTTT,CASLGTPNTEAFF
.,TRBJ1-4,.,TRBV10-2,TGCGCCAGCAGTGATGGCGGGATGGTGGGCAGAGAAAAACTGTTTTTT,CASSDGGMVGREKLFF
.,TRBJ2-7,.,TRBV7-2,TGTGCCAGCAGCTTATCGGACGAGCAGTACTTC,CASSLSDEQYF
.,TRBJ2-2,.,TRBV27,TGTGCCAGCAGTTTATCTTCCGGGTCGACCGGGGAGCTGTTTTTT,CASSLSSGSTGELFF
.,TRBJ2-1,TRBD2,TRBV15,TGTGCCACCAGCACGGGACTAGCGGGAGTCCATGAGCAGTTCTTC,CATSTGLAGVHEQFF
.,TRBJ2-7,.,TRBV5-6,TGTGCCAGCAGCTTGGGTGTCGGCGAGGGGTACTTC,CASSLGVGEGYF
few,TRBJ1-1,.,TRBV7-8,TGTGCCAGCAGCTTAGAGGCAGGGGAATGGTATACCACTGAAGCTTTCTTT,CASSLEAGEWYTTEAFF
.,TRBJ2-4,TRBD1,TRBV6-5,TGTGCCAGCAGCGAACGGGACAGGGCCAAAAACATTCAGTACTTC,CASSERDRAKNIQYF
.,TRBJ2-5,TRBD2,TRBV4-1,TGCGCCAGCAGCCAACTTGTAGCGGGAGAAGAGACCCAGTACTTC,CASSQLVAGEETQYF
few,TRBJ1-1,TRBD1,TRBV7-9,TGTGCCAGCAGCTTCGGACAGGGGGTTGAGGGAGCTTTCTTT,CASSFGQGVEGAFF
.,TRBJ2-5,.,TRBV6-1,TGTGCCAGCGCACCCAGGCCCCAAGAGACCCAGTACTTC,CASAPRPQETQYF
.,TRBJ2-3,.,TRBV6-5,TGTGCCAGCACCAGAAAACCTAGCACAGATACGCAGTATTTT,CASTRKPSTDTQYF
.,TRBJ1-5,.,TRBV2,TGTGCCAGCAGGGAAAGCACTACCGAGCGTCAGCCCCAGCATTTT,CASRESTTERQPQHF
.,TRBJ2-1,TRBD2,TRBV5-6,TGTGCCAGCAGCCTCTGGACTAGCGGGAGAAGGGGCAATGAGCAGTTCTTC,CASSLWTSGRRGNEQFF
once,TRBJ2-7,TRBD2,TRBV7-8,TGTGCCAGCAGCCAAAGGACTAGCGGGAGCTCGGACGAGCAGTACTTC,CASSQRTSGSSDEQYF
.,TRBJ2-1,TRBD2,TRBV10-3,TGTGCCATCAGTGACGGGGGGACTAGTTATGAGCAGTTCTTC,CAISDGGTSYEQFF
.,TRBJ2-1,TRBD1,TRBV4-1,TGCGCCAGCAGCCAACCCCGGGACAGGGACTACAATGAGCAGTTCTTC,CASSQPRDRDYNEQFF
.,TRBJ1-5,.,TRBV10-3,TGTGCCATCAGTGAGTCGAGCCAGCCCCAGCATTTT,CAISESSQPQHF
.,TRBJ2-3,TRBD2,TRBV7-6,TGTGCCAGCAGCTCTCCTAGCGGAGACTTAATTTTTACGCAGTATTTT,CASSSPSGDLIFTQYF
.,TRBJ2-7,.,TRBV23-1,TGCGCCAGCACCCCTCGGGGCTCCTACGAGCAGTACTTC,CASTPRGSYEQYF
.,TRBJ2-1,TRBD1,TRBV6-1,TGTGCCAGCAGGGACAGGGAATACTCCTACAATGAGCAGTTCTTC,CASRDREYSYNEQFF
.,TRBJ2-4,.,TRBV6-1,TGTGCCAGCAGTACCGAGGGGAGGAATCAAAACATTCAGTACTTC,CASSTEGRNQNIQYF
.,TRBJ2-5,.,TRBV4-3,TGCGCCAGCAGCCTGCGTACCCCTAGTGGGGAGACCCAGTACTTC,CASSLRTPSGETQYF
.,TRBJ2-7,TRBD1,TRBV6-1,TGTGCCAGCAGTGAAGGGTCCAATATACAGGGGGTATGGCAGTACTTC,CASSEGSNIQGVWQYF
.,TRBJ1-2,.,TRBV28,TGTGCCAGCAGTTTTGGTGCGGTCGGCTATGGCTACACCTTC,CASSFGAVGYGYTF
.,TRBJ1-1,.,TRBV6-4,TGTGCCAGCAGGGCCTTCGGCGGCACTGAAGCTTTCTTT,CASRAFGGTEAFF
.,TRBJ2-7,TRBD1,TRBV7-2,TGTGCCAGCAGCCCACCCCGAGGGACAGGGACCTACGAGCAGTACTTC,CASSPPRGTGTYEQYF
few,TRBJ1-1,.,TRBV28,TGTGCCAGCAGGACAGGTTGGCGAGCTTTCTTT,CASRTGWRAFF
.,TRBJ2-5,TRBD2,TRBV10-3,TGTGCCAGCCGACTAGCGGGAGAAACGGGCCCCCAGTACTTC,CASRLAGETGPQYF
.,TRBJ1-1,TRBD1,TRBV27,TGTGCCAGCAGTTCTCGACTCACAGGGGTAGCTTTCTTT,CASSSRLTGVAFF
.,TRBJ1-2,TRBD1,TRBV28,TGTGCCAGCAGGCCCGTAACAGGGGGCTATGGCTACACCTTC,CASRPVTGGYGYTF
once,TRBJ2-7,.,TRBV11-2,TGTGCCAGCAGCCTCCATGACAGGCTCTACGAGCAGTACTTC,CASSLHDRLYEQYF
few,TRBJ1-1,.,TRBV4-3,TGCGCCAGCAGCCAAGATCGAGTAGGGAGCTCTGAAGCTTTCTTT,CASSQDRVGSSEAFF
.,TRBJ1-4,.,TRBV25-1,TGTGCCAGCAGTGCGGACAGCGGTAATGAAAAACTGTTTTTT,CASSADSGNEKLFF
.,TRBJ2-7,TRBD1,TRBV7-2,TGTGCCAGCAGCTTAGCATGGGACAGGGGAGGCGAGCAGTACTTC,CASSLAWDRGGEQYF
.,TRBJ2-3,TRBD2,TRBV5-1,TGCGCCAGCGGAGTAGCGGGCCCCACAGATACGCAGTATTTT,CASGVAGPTDTQYF
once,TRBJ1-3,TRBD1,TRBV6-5,TGTGCCAGCAGAAAAACAGGGGACGGAAACACCATATATTTT,CASRKTGDGNTIYF
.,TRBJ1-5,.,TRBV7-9,TGTGCCAGCAGCTTACCAGGGTTCAATCAGCCCCAGCATTTT,CASSLPGFNQPQHF
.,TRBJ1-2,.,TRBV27,TGTGCCAGCAGTTTCCAGATCAACTATGGCTACACCTTC,CASSFQINYGYTF
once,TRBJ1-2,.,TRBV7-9,TGTGCCAGCACCACCCTACGCGGGGCCCGGGATAGCTACACCTTC,CASTTLRGARDSYTF
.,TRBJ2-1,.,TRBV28,TGTGCCAGCAGCGACACTTACCTCAATGAGCAGTTCTTC,CASSDTYLNEQFF
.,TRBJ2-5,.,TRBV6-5,TGTGCCAGCAGCGATCCCCCTAGGGAGACCCAGTACTTC,CASSDPPRETQYF
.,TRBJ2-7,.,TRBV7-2,TGTGCCAGCAGCTTAGTATGGCTAGGTCCCTACGAGCAGTACTTC,CASSLVWLGPYEQYF
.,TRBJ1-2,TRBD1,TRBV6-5,TGTGCCAGCAGTTACTCACCCCGGGACAGCCGTTCGGGCTACACCTTC,CASSYSPRDSRSGYTF
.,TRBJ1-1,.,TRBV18,TGTGCCAGCTCACCCAGGGAGGTCACTGAAGCTTTCTTT,CASSPREVTEAFF
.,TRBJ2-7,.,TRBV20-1,TGCAGTGCTAGATGGAGCGAGCAGTACTTC,CSARWSEQYF
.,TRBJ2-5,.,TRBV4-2,TGTGCCAGCAGCCAAGAATCTAGCGCCCAAGAGACCCAGTACTTC,CASSQESSAQETQYF
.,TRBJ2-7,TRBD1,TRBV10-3,TGTGCCATCAGGGGGGCACAGGGGGCGTACGACGAGCAGTACTTC,CAIRGAQGAYDEQYF
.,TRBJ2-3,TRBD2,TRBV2,TGTGCCAGCAGTGACTCCGGACTAGCGGGAGGAAGGACAGATACGCAGTATTTT,CASSDSGLAGGRTDTQYF
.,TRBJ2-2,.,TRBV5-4,TGTGCCAGCAGCTTGATGGTAGCGTCGGGCGGGGAGCTGTTTTTT,CASSLMVASGGELFF